The subject of this entry is one T cell receptor (beta chain). Its antigen is currently unknown. The conserved final phenylalanine or tryptophan is absent from the CDR3, which likely points to a read error. The sample is drawn from a study of post-analysis software for immune sequencing data. At the level of the study: As for disease course, relapsing-remitting, secondary progressive and progressive-relapsing multiple sclerosis were all included.

Unique molecular identifiers featured in each of the TCR beta cDNA libraries. There were roughly 0.95 to 10 million T cells, and 450,000 to 550,000 cDNA molecules came from them. One entry per CDR3 protein results from TCRdb running MiXCR on the PCR reads. The sample has 650,000 to 850,000 distinct CDR3 sequences, approximately 44% seen once. This CDR3 region has 14 residues. Trimming took 6 bases from V and 5 from J, leaving 16 bases between them. Broader study findings: Under F measure analysis, samples from one preparation batch co-clustered strongly. Normalized Chao1 diversity was significantly reduced in patients versus controls. The five TRBV segments detected at higher frequency in patients than in controls included TRBV5-6, TRBV5-1 and TRBV20-1.

The sequenced sample was blood. This chain uses TRBV12-3 or TRBV12-4 with TRBJ2-5; D remains ambiguous. The clonotype comes from a girl under 18 with multiple sclerosis. The chain's CDR3 is CASRRDPQGETQYL. CDR3 DNA sequence: TGTGCCAGCAGACGAGACCCCCAAGGGGAGACCCAGTACTTA.